These 32 T cell receptor beta chains share one sample of origin, sequenced in a study of T cells after yellow fever vaccination. TCRdb re-called the 5' RACE reads through MiXCR, storing one row per CDR3 protein. The table has some 110,000 distinct CDR3 sequences, more than 6% seen once. The source material was CD4+ T cells sorted from PBMCs, sampled approximately 11 days after the first yellow fever vaccination. These TCRs come from a man between 18 and 35 years old who received the YFV17D yellow fever vaccine.

This clonotype was counted at least ten times. The chain couples TRBV5-5 to TRBJ2-1; no clear D. This CDR3 contains 12 residues. V was cut by 0 bases and J by 9 bases, with 7 bases left in between. The germline V gene has CDR1 SGHKS and CDR2 YYEKEE (reference sequence). The CDR3: CASSLELSEQFF. As DNA, the CDR3 is TGTGCCAGCAGCTTGGAGTTATCTGAGCAGTTCTTC.

This clonotype was recorded at least ten times. V is TRBV20-1 and J is TRBJ2-5; 8 positions match TRBD2. CDR1 is DFQATT and CDR2 is SNEGSKA in the germline V gene (reference sequence). With V trimmed by 4 bases and J by 2 bases, 6 bases remained unmatched. This CDR3 region has 14 residues. CDR3 nucleotides: TGCAGTGCTACCTCGGGACTAGATCAAGAGACCCAGTACTTC. This gives the protein CSATSGLDQETQYF.

This clonotype was found many times. The V and J genes are TRBV6-1 and TRBJ1-2; maybe TRBD1 (5 bases). The CDR3 is 17 residues long. Between the trimmed V and J ends, which lost 5 bases and 0 bases, there was a span of 19 bases. From germline, CDR1 is MNHNS and CDR2 SASEGT. Here the CDR3 DNA reads TGTGCCAGCAGTCGACCCTTCGGGGCGGAGGCTAACTATGGCTACACCTTC. Translated, it gives CASSRPFGAEANYGYTF.

This clonotype was observed many times. V is TRBV7-9 and J is TRBJ2-5, with D possibly TRBD2 on 6 matching bases. Trimming removed 1 base at V and 5 bases at J, with 11 bases between. The CDR3 totals 14 residues. Germline V gene data show CDR1 as SEHNR and CDR2 as FQNEAQ (reference sequence). The CDR3 nucleotides are TGTGCCAGCAGCTTAGGCGGGGTAGTCGAGACCCAGTACTTC. This encodes CASSLGGVVETQYF.

At least ten counts were recorded for this clonotype. This chain links TRBV20-1 with TRBJ1-2, with 8 nucleotides matching TRBD1. This CDR3 has 15 amino acids. V gave up 3 bases and J gave up 11 bases; unmatched junction bases: 17. Germline loops: CDR1 DFQATT, CDR2 SNEGSKA (reference sequence). CDR3 in DNA: TGCAGTGCTAGTCTCCTACGGACAGGGAAAGTCTTGTACACCTTC. Translating it yields CSASLLRTGKVLYTF.

This clonotype was seen repeatedly, ten times or more. The V gene is TRBV20-1, the J gene TRBJ1-5, with 7 positions matching TRBD1. Trimming removed 0 bases from V and 6 bases from J; junction bases left unmatched: 11. The CDR3 is made up of 16 amino acids. CDR1 and CDR2 from the germline V gene are DFQATT and SNEGSKA (reference sequence). This CDR3 is CSARDMRVTGAQPQHF. CDR3 DNA sequence: TGCAGTGCTAGAGATATGCGAGTAACAGGGGCTCAGCCCCAGCATTTT.

The gene calls are TRBV5-1 and TRBJ1-5; no reliable D call. V lost 0 bases and J 3 bases, leaving 10 bases between the germline ends. This CDR3 has 15 residues. Germline values: CDR1 SGHRS, CDR2 YFSETQ. The CDR3 protein is CASSLEDGFNQPQHF. CDR3 bases: TGCGCCAGCAGCTTGGAAGACGGTTTCAATCAGCCCCAGCATTTT.

This clonotype was observed at least ten times. The chain links TRBV4-3 to TRBJ1-1; perhaps TRBD1 as D (6 bases). Trimming shortened V by 3 bases and J by 1 base, and 12 bases separated the two germline ends. This CDR3 spans 15 amino acids. The germline V gene has CDR1 LGHNA and CDR2 YSLEER. CDR3 bases: TGCGCCAGCAGCCACCTCGACAGGAGGAACACTGAAGCTTTCTTT. Translation: CASSHLDRRNTEAFF.

This clonotype was seen ten or more times. This rearrangement joins TRBV6-1 to TRBJ1-5, with D perhaps matching TRBD1 (6 bases). With 4 bases removed from V and 6 bases from J, the gap between germline ends came to 22 bases. The CDR3 is 17 residues long. CDR1 is MNHNS, CDR2 SASEGT, per germline. CDR3 in amino acids: CASSAPRGLDVGQPQHF. CDR3 nucleotides: TGTGCCAGCAGTGCACCCAGGGGATTGGACGTAGGTCAGCCCCAGCATTTT.

This clonotype was seen many times. The chain couples TRBV28 to TRBJ1-3, with D possibly TRBD1 on 6 matching bases. The germline V gene has CDR1 MDHEN and CDR2 SYDVKM. The CDR3 sequence is 16 residues long. Trimming stripped 7 bases from V and 0 bases from J, with 16 bases between. CDR3 in amino acids: CASIKGGQFSGNTIYF. In nucleotides, the CDR3 is TGTGCCAGCATCAAGGGGGGCCAGTTCTCTGGAAACACCATATATTTT.

This clonotype was seen many times. The V gene is TRBV6-5, the J gene TRBJ2-7; 9 positions agree with TRBD1. The CDR3 loop spans 14 amino acids. Trimming took 6 bases from V and 2 from J; bases not matched to a gene: 5. The germline gives CDR1 MNHEY, CDR2 SVGAGI. This CDR3 reads CASSWDRVAYEQYF. The CDR3 DNA reads TGTGCCAGCAGCTGGGACAGGGTCGCCTACGAGCAGTACTTC.

This clonotype showed up many times. The chain carries TRBV20-1 and TRBJ1-3; a possible D gene is TRBD1 (6 bases). CDR1 is DFQATT and CDR2 is SNEGSKA in the germline V gene (reference sequence). This CDR3 has 15 amino acids. The V and J ends lost 5 bases and 7 bases respectively, with 21 bases between them. The CDR3 bases are TGCAGTGCTGCCCGGGACACTGTTGTTTGGAACACCATATATTTT. Protein sequence: CSAARDTVVWNTIYF.

There are many counts of this clonotype. V usage is TRBV20-1 and J usage is TRBJ2-3; TRBD1 aligns across 8 bases. Germline V lookup: CDR1 DFQATT, CDR2 SNEGSKA (reference sequence). The CDR3 has 13 residues. V was pared by 2 bases and J by 4 bases, with 2 bases of the junction left unmatched. The CDR3 loop is CSARQGAADTQYF. In DNA form, the CDR3 reads TGCAGTGCTAGACAGGGGGCCGCAGATACGCAGTATTTT.

Ten or more counts support this clonotype. The genes are TRBV9 and TRBJ1-6; D not certain. Germline CDR1 SGDLS, CDR2 YYNGEE. The CDR3 is 14 amino acids. Trimming removed 0 bases at V and 8 bases at J, with 9 bases between. Written as DNA, the CDR3 is TGTGCCAGCAGCGTAGGGGAAAGGGATTCACCCCTCCACTTT. Protein: CASSVGERDSPLHF.

The sample holds many counts of this clonotype. The chain links TRBV5-4 to TRBJ2-2; D remains ambiguous. The V end lost 2 bases, the J end lost 6 bases, and 5 bases lay between the germline ends. The CDR3 covers 12 residues. Germline V lookup: CDR1 SGHNT, CDR2 YYREEE (reference sequence). The CDR3 protein is CASSLDAGELFF. The DNA for the CDR3 is TGTGCCAGCAGCTTAGACGCCGGGGAGCTGTTTTTT.

This clonotype was detected ten times or more. This chain links TRBV7-9 with TRBJ1-1, with D unresolved. V lost 3 bases, J lost 8 bases, and 13 bases lay in between. The CDR3 has 13 residues. Germline assignment: CDR1 SEHNR and CDR2 FQNEAQ (reference sequence). CDR3 sequence: CASSFEAFTEAFF. The DNA for the CDR3 is TGTGCCAGCAGCTTCGAGGCGTTTACCGAAGCTTTCTTT.

In this sample, this clonotype turned up many times. The chain couples TRBV6-6 to TRBJ1-1; D is ambiguous. The V end lost 3 bases, the J end lost 3 bases, and 8 bases lay between the germline ends. Germline CDR1 and CDR2: MNHNY and SVGAGI (reference sequence). This CDR3 is 13 amino acids long. CDR3 region: CASSYEIYTEAFF. The CDR3 DNA reads TGTGCCAGCAGTTATGAGATTTACACTGAAGCTTTCTTT.

Note on this clonotype: A read error may explain this, as a much larger clone is one base away. The chain couples TRBV18 to TRBJ1-5; 11 positions match TRBD1. Germline values: CDR1 KGHSH, CDR2 LQKENI. CDR3 length: 16 amino acids. The V segment lost 4 bases and the J segment 6 bases; nucleotides outside the gene matches: 8. The CDR3 DNA is TGTGCCAGCTCACTGTTGGGACAGGGGGGCAGTCAGCCCCAGCATTTT. This codes for CASSLLGQGGSQPQHF. Variable domain in full (rest from reference TRBV18 and TRBJ1-5): NAGVMQNPRHLVRRRGQEARLRCSPMKGHSHVYWYRQLPEEGLKFMVYLQKENIIDESGMPKERFSAEFPKEGPSILRIQQVVRGDSAAYFCASSLLGQGGSQPQHFGDGTRLSIL.

Ten or more counts support this clonotype. The chain carries TRBV29-1 and TRBJ2-7, with 10 bases aligning to TRBD1. The V and J ends lost 6 bases and 7 bases, in that order; junction bases with no gene match: 3. This CDR3 is 11 amino acids long. CDR1 and CDR2 from the germline V gene are SQVTM and ANQGSEA. CDR3 in DNA: TGCAGCGTGGGACAGGGGTGGGAGCAGTACTTC. Its translation: CSVGQGWEQYF.

Only a few counts were recorded for this clonotype. The chain carries TRBV20-1 and TRBJ2-7, with 9 bases fitting TRBD1. The CDR3 loop spans 17 amino acids. Germline lookup yields CDR1 DFQATT and CDR2 SNEGSKA (reference sequence). Trimming at V came to 0 bases and at J to 4 bases, leaving 13 bases not matched to a gene. CDR3 residues: CSARDYTGGAGTYEQYV. As DNA, the CDR3 is TGCAGTGCTAGAGATTATACAGGGGGCGCTGGTACGTACGAGCAGTACGTC.

There are many counts of this clonotype. The rearrangement links TRBV6-5 to TRBJ2-1; perhaps D is TRBD1 or TRBD2 (6 bases each). V shed 3 bases and J shed 5 bases, with 17 bases lying between them. The CDR3 spans 16 residues. The germline V gene has CDR1 MNHEY and CDR2 SVGAGI. The CDR3 nucleotides are TGTGCCAGCAGTTATTACGGGGGCGCGACCCACAATGAGCAGTTCTTC. Its protein product is CASSYYGGATHNEQFF.

The sample holds many counts of this clonotype. V and J are TRBV7-9 and TRBJ2-3; D could derive from TRBD1 or TRBD2 (5 bases each). CDR1 SEHNR and CDR2 FQNEAQ come from the germline V gene (reference sequence). The V end was cut by 4 bases, the J end by 4 bases, with 12 bases between. The CDR3 length is 14 residues. The CDR3 sequence is CASSYRGLADTQYF. In DNA form, the CDR3 reads TGTGCCAGCAGCTACCGGGGCCTGGCAGATACGCAGTATTTT.

This clonotype has a count of ten or more. The CDR3 DNA follows: TGTGCCAGCAGCCGACCCGGGACAGGCCGCCACAATGAGCAGTTCTTC. This gives the protein CASSRPGTGRHNEQFF. The rearrangement joins TRBV6-1 to TRBJ2-1; 8 nucleotides line up with TRBD1. J gave up 5 bases and V 6 bases, and 12 bases lay outside the gene matches. This CDR3 region has 16 residues. In germline, CDR1 is MNHNS, CDR2 SASEGT.

Only a few counts were recorded for this clonotype. The V call is TRBV5-4, the J call TRBJ2-7, with no clear D. The CDR3 is 12 amino acids. In germline, CDR1 is SGHNT, CDR2 YYREEE (reference sequence). The V end lost 0 bases, the J end lost 5 bases, and 6 bases lay between the germline ends. CDR3 in amino acids: CASSLDRNEQYV. The CDR3 nucleotides read TGTGCCAGCAGCTTGGACAGAAACGAGCAGTACGTC.

This clonotype appeared a few times. J is TRBJ1-2 and V is TRBV20-1, with D unclear. Germline V gene lookup returns CDR1 DFQATT and CDR2 SNEGSKA (reference sequence). The CDR3 covers 13 residues. With 5 bases removed from V and 4 bases from J, the gap between germline ends came to 14 bases. CDR3 protein: CSAPTRRGYGYTF. The CDR3 nucleotides are TGCAGTGCTCCCACACGGCGCGGCTATGGCTACACCTTC.

V and J are TRBV5-1 and TRBJ1-1; 9 bases are a match to TRBD1. CDR1 is SGHRS and CDR2 is YFSETQ in the germline V gene. The length of the CDR3 is 15 residues. V gave up 3 bases and J gave up 0 bases; unmatched junction bases: 3. The CDR3: CASSSRQGVNTEAFF. CDR3 DNA: TGCGCCAGCAGCTCAAGACAGGGGGTGAACACTGAAGCTTTCTTT.

For this clonotype: With a much larger clone just one base away, this may be a read error. The CDR3: CAGRDPIAGSYNEQFF. The CDR3, as DNA: TGTGCCGGCAGGGATCCAATAGCGGGGAGCTACAATGAGCAGTTCTTC. V is TRBV2 and J is TRBJ2-1; TRBD2 agrees at 8 bases. Germline V lookup: CDR1 SNHLY, CDR2 FYNNEI. The CDR3 runs to 16 residues.

The CDR3 DNA reads TGCGCCAGCAGCTTGATAGCGGGGGTAGACAATGAGCAGTTCTTC. Protein product: CASSLIAGVDNEQFF. The V gene is TRBV5-1, the J gene TRBJ2-1; 9 nucleotides match TRBD2. The CDR3 runs 15 residues. The germline V gene has CDR1 SGHRS and CDR2 YFSETQ. Germline trimming cut 1 base from V and 5 bases from J; bases unmatched to any gene: 4.

This clonotype turned up a few times. V gene TRBV5-4 combines with J gene TRBJ2-5; D is unresolved. The V gene lost 0 bases and the J gene lost 7 bases, with 13 bases spanning the gap. This CDR3 is built from 14 residues. The V gene's germline CDR1 is SGHNT and CDR2 YYREEE (reference sequence). The CDR3 spells CASSLDALSGTQYF. The CDR3 DNA reads as TGTGCCAGCAGCTTGGACGCCTTGAGTGGGACCCAGTACTTC.

The table lists this clonotype with many counts. This rearrangement joins TRBV25-1 to TRBJ1-2; tentatively, D is TRBD1 (6 bases). V lost 0 bases and J 7 bases, leaving 15 bases between the germline ends. CDR1 is MGHDK, CDR2 SYGVNS, per germline. This CDR3 has 15 residues. The chain's CDR3 is CASSEYQGPLGGYTF. The CDR3 nucleotides read TGTGCCAGCAGTGAATATCAGGGGCCATTGGGTGGCTACACCTTC.

In its sample, this clonotype was seen many times. The V gene is TRBV4-3, the J gene TRBJ2-3; 12 nucleotides line up with TRBD1. Trimming at V came to 5 bases and at J to 7 bases, leaving 7 bases not matched to a gene. This CDR3 spans 15 amino acids. The germline gives CDR1 LGHNA, CDR2 YSLEER. CDR3 nucleotide sequence: TGCGCCAGCAGCAAACCGGGACAGGGGGCGAATACGCAGTATTTT. Translating it yields CASSKPGQGANTQYF.

This clonotype has ten or more counts. CDR3 sequence: CASSEISGQGPWNTEAFF. Written as DNA, the CDR3 is TGTGCCAGCAGCGAGATTTCCGGACAGGGGCCCTGGAACACTGAAGCTTTCTTT. V usage is TRBV21-1 and J usage is TRBJ1-1; TRBD1 is the table's D call and was not checked against the DNA. TRBV21-1 is designated a pseudogene. There are 18 residues in the CDR3.